The source of this TCR beta chain is a study of T cells in Graves' hyperthyroidism and ophthalmopathy. Study overall: The blood sample was taken at first diagnosis, before treatment began.

Amplification yielded TCR beta CDR3 regions, with RNA transcripts as the source. The HTBI primer set was used in a first-round RT-PCR of the TCR CDR3. TCRdb reanalysed the multiplex PCR reads using MiXCR and keeps one entry per CDR3 protein. There are 200,000 to 300,000 distinct CDR3 sequences in the sample; approximately 24% occur only once, and around 32% lies in the top ten. Trimming left V 1 base short and J 3 bases short, with 13 bases between. The CDR3 consists of 15 residues. CDR1 MDHEN and CDR2 SYDVKM come from the germline V gene. This clonotype has ten or more counts. Its cognate antigen is unknown. General study findings and limits: Classification by a 13 V-J model distinguished ophthalmopathy from stable hyperthyroidism. Blood held most thyroid clonotypes expanded above 0.001 frequency.

The sequencing sample was made of blood. The rearrangement joins TRBV28 to TRBJ2-7; the D gene is possibly TRBD2 (6 bases). This TCR came from a woman aged 40 to 50 with Graves' ophthalmopathy. The DNA for the CDR3 is TGTGCCAGCAGTTTATTCCTAGCGACAAGCTACGAGCAGTACTTC. Its protein product is CASSLFLATSYEQYF.